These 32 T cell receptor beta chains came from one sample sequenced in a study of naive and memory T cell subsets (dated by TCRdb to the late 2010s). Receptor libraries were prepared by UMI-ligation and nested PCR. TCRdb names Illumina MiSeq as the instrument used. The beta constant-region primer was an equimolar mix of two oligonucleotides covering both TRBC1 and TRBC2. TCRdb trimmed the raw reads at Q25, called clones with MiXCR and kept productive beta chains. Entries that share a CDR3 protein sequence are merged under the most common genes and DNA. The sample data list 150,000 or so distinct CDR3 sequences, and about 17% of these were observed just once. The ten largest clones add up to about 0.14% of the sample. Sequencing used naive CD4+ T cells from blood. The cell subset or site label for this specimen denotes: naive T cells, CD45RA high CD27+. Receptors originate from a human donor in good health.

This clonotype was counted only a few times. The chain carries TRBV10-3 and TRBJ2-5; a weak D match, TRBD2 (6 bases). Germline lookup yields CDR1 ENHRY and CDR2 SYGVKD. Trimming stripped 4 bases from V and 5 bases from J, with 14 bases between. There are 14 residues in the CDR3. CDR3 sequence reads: CAISGGTGLETQYF. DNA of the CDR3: TGTGCCATCAGTGGCGGGACGGGCCTTGAGACCCAGTACTTC.

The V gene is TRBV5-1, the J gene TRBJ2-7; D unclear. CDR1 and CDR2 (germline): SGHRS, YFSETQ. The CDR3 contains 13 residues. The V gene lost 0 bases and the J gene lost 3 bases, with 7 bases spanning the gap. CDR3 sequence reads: CASSLGYGYEQYF. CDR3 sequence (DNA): TGCGCCAGCAGCTTGGGTTATGGCTACGAGCAGTACTTC.

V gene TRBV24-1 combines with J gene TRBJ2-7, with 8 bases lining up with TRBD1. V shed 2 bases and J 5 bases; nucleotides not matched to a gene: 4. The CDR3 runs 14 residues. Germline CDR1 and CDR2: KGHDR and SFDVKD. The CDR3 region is CATSDYRGSNEQYF. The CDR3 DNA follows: TGTGCCACCAGTGATTACAGGGGGTCCAACGAGCAGTACTTC.

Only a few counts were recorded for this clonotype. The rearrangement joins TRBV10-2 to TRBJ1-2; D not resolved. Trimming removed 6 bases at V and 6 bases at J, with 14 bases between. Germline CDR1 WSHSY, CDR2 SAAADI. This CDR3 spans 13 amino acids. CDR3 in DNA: TGCGCCAGCAGAGAAGGTTGGGTAGATGGCTACACCTTC. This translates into CASREGWVDGYTF.

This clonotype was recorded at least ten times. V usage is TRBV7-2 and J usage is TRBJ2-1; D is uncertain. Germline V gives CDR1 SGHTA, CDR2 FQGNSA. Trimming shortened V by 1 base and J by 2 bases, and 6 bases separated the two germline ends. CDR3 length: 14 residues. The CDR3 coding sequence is TGTGCCAGCAGCTTAGAAAGGGCCTACAATGAGCAGTTCTTC. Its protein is CASSLERAYNEQFF.

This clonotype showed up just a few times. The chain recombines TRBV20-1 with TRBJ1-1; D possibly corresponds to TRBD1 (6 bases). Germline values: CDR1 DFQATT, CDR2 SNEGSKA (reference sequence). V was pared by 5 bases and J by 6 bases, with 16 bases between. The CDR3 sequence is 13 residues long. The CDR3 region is CSAANRDFAEAFF. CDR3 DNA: TGCAGTGCTGCGAACAGGGATTTTGCTGAAGCTTTCTTT.

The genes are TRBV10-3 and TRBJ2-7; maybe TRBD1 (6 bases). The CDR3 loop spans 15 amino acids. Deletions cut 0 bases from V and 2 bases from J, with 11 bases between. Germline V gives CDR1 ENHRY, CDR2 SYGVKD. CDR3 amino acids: CAISESQGSPYEQYF. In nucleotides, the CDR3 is TGTGCCATCAGTGAGTCCCAGGGGAGTCCCTACGAGCAGTACTTC.

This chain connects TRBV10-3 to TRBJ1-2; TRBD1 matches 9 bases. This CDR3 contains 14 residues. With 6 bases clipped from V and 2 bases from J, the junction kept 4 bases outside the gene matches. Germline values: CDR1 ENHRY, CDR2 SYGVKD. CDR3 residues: CAISLGQGNYGYTF. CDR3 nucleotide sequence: TGTGCCATCAGCTTGGGACAGGGAAACTATGGCTACACCTTC.

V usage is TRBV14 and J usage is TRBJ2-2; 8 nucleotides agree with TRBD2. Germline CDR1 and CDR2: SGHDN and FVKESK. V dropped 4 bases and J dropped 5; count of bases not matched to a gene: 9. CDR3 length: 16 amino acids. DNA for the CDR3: TGTGCCAGCAGCCGCCGAGCGGGAGCGGGAACCGGGGAGCTGTTTTTT. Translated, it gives CASSRRAGAGTGELFF.

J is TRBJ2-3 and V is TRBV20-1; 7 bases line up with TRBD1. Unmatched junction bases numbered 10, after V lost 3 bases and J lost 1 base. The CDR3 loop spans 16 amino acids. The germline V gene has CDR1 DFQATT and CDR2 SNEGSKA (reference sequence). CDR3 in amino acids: CSARLFGQEGTDTQYF. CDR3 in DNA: TGCAGTGCTAGGCTTTTCGGACAGGAGGGCACAGATACGCAGTATTTT.

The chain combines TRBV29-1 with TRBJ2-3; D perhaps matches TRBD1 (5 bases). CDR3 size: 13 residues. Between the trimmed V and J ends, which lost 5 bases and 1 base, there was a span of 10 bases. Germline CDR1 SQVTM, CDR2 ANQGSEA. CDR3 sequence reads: CSVTRAGTDTQYF. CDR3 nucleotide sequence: TGCAGCGTTACCAGGGCGGGCACAGATACGCAGTATTTT.

The CDR3 loop is CSATGLTPTYEQYF. CDR3 sequence (DNA): TGCAGTGCCACGGGACTAACACCCACCTACGAGCAGTACTTC. This chain links TRBV20-1 with TRBJ2-7; 7 bases line up with TRBD2. The CDR3 runs 14 residues. V lost 6 bases and J lost 2; bases outside the gene matches: 10. Germline V gene data show CDR1 as DFQATT and CDR2 as SNEGSKA (reference sequence).

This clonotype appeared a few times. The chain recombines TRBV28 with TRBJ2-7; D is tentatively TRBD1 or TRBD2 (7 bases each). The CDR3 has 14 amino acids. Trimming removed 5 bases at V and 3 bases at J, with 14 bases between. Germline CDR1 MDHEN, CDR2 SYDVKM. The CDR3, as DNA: TGTGCCAGCAGTCAGGGGGGGTTTGACTACGAGCAGTACTTC. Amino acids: CASSQGGFDYEQYF.

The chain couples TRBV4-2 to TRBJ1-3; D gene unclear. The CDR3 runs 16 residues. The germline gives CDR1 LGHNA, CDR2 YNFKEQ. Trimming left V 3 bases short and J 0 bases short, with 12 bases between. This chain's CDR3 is CASSQTREVSGNTIYF. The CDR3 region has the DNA TGTGCCAGCAGCCAGACGAGGGAGGTCTCTGGAAACACCATATATTTT.

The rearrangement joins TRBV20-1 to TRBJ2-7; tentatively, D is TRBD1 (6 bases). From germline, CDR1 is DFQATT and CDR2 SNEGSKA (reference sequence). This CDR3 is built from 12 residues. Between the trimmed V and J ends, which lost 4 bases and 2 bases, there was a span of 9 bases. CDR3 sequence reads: CSAKQGTYEQYF. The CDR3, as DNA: TGCAGTGCTAAACAGGGAACCTACGAGCAGTACTTC.

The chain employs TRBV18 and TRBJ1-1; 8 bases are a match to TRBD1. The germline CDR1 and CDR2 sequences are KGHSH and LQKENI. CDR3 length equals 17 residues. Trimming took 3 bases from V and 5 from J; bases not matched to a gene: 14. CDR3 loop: CASSPYLTRGQGTEAFF. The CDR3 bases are TGTGCCAGCTCACCTTATCTTACCAGGGGGCAAGGAACTGAAGCTTTCTTT.

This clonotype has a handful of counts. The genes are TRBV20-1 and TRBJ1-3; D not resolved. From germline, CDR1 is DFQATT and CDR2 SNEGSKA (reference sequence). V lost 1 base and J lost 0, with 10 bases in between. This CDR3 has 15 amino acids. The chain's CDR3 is CSARAARNSGNTIYF. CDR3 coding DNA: TGCAGTGCTAGAGCCGCCAGGAACTCTGGAAACACCATATATTTT.

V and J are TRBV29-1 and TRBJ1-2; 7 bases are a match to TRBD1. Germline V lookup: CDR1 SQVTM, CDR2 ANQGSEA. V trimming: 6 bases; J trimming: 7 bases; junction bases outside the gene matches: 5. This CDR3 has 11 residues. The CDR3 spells CSVGAGGGYTF. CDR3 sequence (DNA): TGCAGCGTGGGGGCAGGGGGTGGCTACACCTTC.

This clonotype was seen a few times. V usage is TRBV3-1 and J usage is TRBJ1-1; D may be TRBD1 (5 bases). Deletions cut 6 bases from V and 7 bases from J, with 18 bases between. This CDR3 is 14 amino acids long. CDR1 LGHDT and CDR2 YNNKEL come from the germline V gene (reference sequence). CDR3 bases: TGTGCCAGCAGTTATTCTCAGGGTAACTATGAAGCTTTCTTT. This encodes CASSYSQGNYEAFF. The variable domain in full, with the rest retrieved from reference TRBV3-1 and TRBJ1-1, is DTAVSQTPKYLVTQMGNDKSIKCEQNLGHDTMYWYKQDSKKFLKIMFSYNNKELIINETVPNRFSPKSPDKAHLNLHINSLELGDSAVYFCASSYSQGNYEAFFGQGTRLTVV.

The CDR3 DNA reads TGTGCCAGCAGCAGCAGGACTAGCGGGAGTTATGAGCAGTTCTTC. Translating gives CASSSRTSGSYEQFF. The rearrangement uses TRBV5-6 and TRBJ2-1; 13 bases line up with TRBD2. The germline V gene has CDR1 SGHDT and CDR2 YYEEEE. Germline trimming cut 4 bases from V and 8 bases from J; bases unmatched to any gene: 6. The length of the CDR3 is 15 residues. The full variable domain, with the rest looked up from reference TRBV5-6 and TRBJ2-1, is DAGVTQSPTHLIKTRGQQVTLRCSPKSGHDTVSWYQQALGQGPQFIFQYYEEEERQRGNFPDRFSGHQFPNYSSELNVNALLLGDSALYLCASSSRTSGSYEQFFGPGTRLTVL.

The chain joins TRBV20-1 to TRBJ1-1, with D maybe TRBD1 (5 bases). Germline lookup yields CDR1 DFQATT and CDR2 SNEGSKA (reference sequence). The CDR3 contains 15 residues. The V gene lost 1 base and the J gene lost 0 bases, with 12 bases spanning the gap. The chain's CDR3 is CSARGAGTMNTEAFF. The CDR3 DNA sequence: TGCAGTGCTAGAGGAGCAGGGACCATGAACACTGAAGCTTTCTTT.

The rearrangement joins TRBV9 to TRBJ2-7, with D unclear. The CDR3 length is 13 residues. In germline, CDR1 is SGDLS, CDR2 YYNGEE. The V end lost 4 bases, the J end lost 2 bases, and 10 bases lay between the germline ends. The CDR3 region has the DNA TGTGCCAGCAGCCCCGCATGGGCCTACGAGCAGTACTTC. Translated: CASSPAWAYEQYF.

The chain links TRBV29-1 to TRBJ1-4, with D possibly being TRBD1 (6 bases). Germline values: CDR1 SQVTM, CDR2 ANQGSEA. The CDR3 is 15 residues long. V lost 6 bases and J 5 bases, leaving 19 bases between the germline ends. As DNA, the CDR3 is TGCAGCGTCCTAGGGGGGGGAGCCTGGAATGAAAAACTGTTTTTT. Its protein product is CSVLGGGAWNEKLFF.

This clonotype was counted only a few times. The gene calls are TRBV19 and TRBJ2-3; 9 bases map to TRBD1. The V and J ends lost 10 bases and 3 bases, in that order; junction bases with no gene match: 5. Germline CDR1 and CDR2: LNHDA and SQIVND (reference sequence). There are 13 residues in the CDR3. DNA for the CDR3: TGTGCCACCGACAGGGGGGATACAGATACGCAGTATTTT. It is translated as CATDRGDTDTQYF.

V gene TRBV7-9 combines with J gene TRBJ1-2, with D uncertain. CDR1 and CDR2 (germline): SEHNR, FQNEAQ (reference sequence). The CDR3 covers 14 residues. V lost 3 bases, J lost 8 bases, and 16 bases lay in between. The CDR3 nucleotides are TGTGCCAGCAGCTTCACCTCCACGAGTGGCGGCTACACCTTC. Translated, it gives CASSFTSTSGGYTF.

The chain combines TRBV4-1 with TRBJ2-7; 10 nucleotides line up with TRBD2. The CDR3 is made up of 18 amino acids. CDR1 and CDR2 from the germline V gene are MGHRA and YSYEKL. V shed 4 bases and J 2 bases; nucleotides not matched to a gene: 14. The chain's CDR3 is CASSLDRSSGSLAYEQYF. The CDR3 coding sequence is TGCGCCAGCAGCCTCGATCGTTCTAGCGGGAGTCTCGCCTACGAGCAGTACTTC.

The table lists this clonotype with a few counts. The CDR3 DNA is TGTGCCAGCAGCTCAGGCGGAGGGACGTATGGCACAGATACGCAGTATTTT. It specifies CASSSGGGTYGTDTQYF. The chain employs TRBV7-9 and TRBJ2-3, with D perhaps matching TRBD2 (6 bases). Trimming cost V 4 bases and J 1 base, with 18 bases left between them. Germline loops: CDR1 SEHNR, CDR2 FQNEAQ (reference sequence). The CDR3 covers 17 residues.

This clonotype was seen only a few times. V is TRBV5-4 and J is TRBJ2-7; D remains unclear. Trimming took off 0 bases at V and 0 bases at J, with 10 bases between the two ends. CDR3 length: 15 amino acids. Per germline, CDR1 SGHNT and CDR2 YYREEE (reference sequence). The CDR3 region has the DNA TGTGCCAGCAGCTTGGGGACGGTCAGCTCCTACGAGCAGTACTTC. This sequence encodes CASSLGTVSSYEQYF.

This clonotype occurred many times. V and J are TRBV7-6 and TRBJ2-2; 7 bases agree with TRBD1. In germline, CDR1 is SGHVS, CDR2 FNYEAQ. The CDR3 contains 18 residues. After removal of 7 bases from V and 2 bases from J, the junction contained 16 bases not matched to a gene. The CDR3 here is CASNSGAPTGSNTGELFF. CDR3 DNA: TGTGCCAGCAACTCCGGAGCTCCGACAGGGAGTAACACCGGGGAGCTGTTTTTT. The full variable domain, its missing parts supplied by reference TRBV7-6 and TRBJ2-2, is GAGVSQSPRYKVTKRGQDVALRCDPISGHVSLYWYRQALGQGPEFLTYFNYEAQQDKSGLPNDRFSAERPEGSISTLTIQRTEQRDSAMYRCASNSGAPTGSNTGELFFGEGSRLTVL.

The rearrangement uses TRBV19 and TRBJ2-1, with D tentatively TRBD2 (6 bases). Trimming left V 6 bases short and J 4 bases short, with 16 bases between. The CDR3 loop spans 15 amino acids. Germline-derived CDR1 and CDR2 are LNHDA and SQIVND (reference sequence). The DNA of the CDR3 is TGTGCCAGTAGAGAGGGCAGGGAGGCGTACAATGAGCAGTTCTTC. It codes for CASREGREAYNEQFF.

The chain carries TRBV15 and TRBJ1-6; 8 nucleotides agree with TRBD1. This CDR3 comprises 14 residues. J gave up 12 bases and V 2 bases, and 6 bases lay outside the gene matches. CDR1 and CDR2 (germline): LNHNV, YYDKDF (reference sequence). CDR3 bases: TGTGCCACCAGCAGACCGGACAGGGTCGGACCCCTCCACTTT. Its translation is CATSRPDRVGPLHF.

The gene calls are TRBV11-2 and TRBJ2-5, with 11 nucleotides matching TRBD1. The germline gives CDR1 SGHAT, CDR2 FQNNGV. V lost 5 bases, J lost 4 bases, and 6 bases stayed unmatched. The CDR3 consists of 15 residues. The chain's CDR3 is CASSRGQGDGETQYF. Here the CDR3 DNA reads TGTGCCAGCAGCCGGGGACAGGGGGACGGAGAGACCCAGTACTTC. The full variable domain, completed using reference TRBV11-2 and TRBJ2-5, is EAGVAQSPRYKIIEKRQSVAFWCNPISGHATLYWYQQILGQGPKLLIQFQNNGVVDDSQLPKDRFSAERLKGVDSTLKIQPAKLEDSAVYLCASSRGQGDGETQYFGPGTRLLVL.